These 20 T cell receptor beta chains came from one sample sequenced in a study of tumor and adjacent non-tumor tissue in lung cancer. The library came from three nested PCR rounds adapted from ARM-PCR protocols. TCRdb reprocessed the multiplex PCR reads via MiXCR and lists one record per CDR3 protein. The table records tens of thousands of distinct CDR3 sequences, less than 85% of them present only once. This sample's RNA came from whole unsorted tissue. The normal lung tissue was taken more than 3 cm from the tumor edge. Sequencing was done on a sample of distant non-tumor lung tissue. The receptors stem from an older man with non-small cell lung cancer.

This clonotype was observed a few times. One junction end does not reproduce the germline sequence, and a read error may be involved. The chain combines TRBV11-2 with TRBJ2-5, with 7 bases aligning to TRBD1. Germline V gene sequence: CDR1 SGHAT, CDR2 FQNNGV. The CDR3 loop spans 15 amino acids. In DNA, the CDR3 is TGTACCAGTAGCCCGGGGACAGTAGGGCAAGAGACCCAGTACTTC. This codes for CTSSPGTVGQETQYF.

On this clonotype: This likely comes from a read error, as the CDR3 has no conserved phenylalanine or tryptophan at its end. This rearrangement joins TRBV6-6 to TRBJ1-5, with 7 nucleotides matching TRBD1. The germline gives CDR1 MNHNY, CDR2 SVGAGI (reference sequence). Trimming cost V 5 bases and J 7 bases; bases outside gene matches: 11. CDR3 length: 15 amino acids. DNA for the CDR3: TGTGCCAGCAGTGATTTAGGGGGCGCAGGGCAGCCCCAGCATATT. It codes for CASSDLGGAGQPQHI.

In its sample, this clonotype was seen once. One end of the junction varies from germline; a read error may be responsible. The chain combines TRBV7-8 with TRBJ2-1, with 7 bases fitting TRBD2. Per the germline V gene, CDR1 is SGHVS and CDR2 is FQNEAQ. The CDR3 totals 17 residues. The DNA of the CDR3 is TGCGCAAGCAACTTAGTTATGGGTCTAGCGGTAGAGAATGAGCAGTTCTTC. Protein sequence: CASNLVMGLAVENEQFF.

This clonotype was detected many times. CDR3 sequence: CASSQSLGGTDTQYF. The CDR3 DNA sequence: TGTGCCAGCAGCCAATCTCTGGGCGGGACAGATACGCAGTATTTT. The rearrangement links TRBV4-2 to TRBJ2-3, with D possibly being TRBD2 (5 bases). V gave up 2 bases and J gave up 3 bases, with 12 bases separating them. This CDR3 has 15 amino acids. Germline V gene data show CDR1 as LGHNA and CDR2 as YNFKEQ.

The chain has TRBV11-3 and TRBJ2-1, with D perhaps TRBD2 (6 bases). Between the trimmed V and J ends, which lost 5 bases and 11 bases, there was a span of 16 bases. Looked up from germline, CDR1 is SGHNT and CDR2 is YENEEA. The CDR3 spans 13 residues. The CDR3, as DNA: TGTGCCAGCAGCACTCAGCAGGAGGGTAAGCAGTTCTTC. It encodes CASSTQQEGKQFF.

V and J are TRBV12-3 or TRBV12-4 and TRBJ1-2, with D tentatively TRBD1 (5 bases). Deletions cut 4 bases from V and 8 bases from J, with 20 bases between. The CDR3 consists of 15 residues. The CDR3 is CASSSNSRTFYGYTF. In nucleotides, the CDR3 is TGTGCCAGCAGTTCAAACAGCCGGACATTCTACGGCTACACCTTC.

This clonotype was seen at least ten times. The chain has TRBV28 and TRBJ2-1; 9 nucleotides match TRBD1. V shed 10 bases and J 2 bases; nucleotides not matched to a gene: 3. The CDR3 length is 13 residues. Germline V CDR1 and CDR2: MDHEN, SYDVKM. This chain's CDR3 is CAIDRGTYNEQFF. In DNA form, the CDR3 reads TGTGCCATAGACAGGGGGACCTACAATGAGCAGTTCTTC.

A note on this clonotype: This may be a read error: a much more frequent sequence differs by one nucleotide. The V call is TRBV5-1, the J call TRBJ1-1; D not resolved. Germline CDR1 and CDR2: SGHRS and YFSETQ. This CDR3 contains 14 residues. This chain's CDR3 is CASSLVGKNTEVFF. The CDR3 nucleotides read TGCGCCAGCAGCTTGGTTGGGAAGAACACTGAAGTTTTCTTT.

A few counts support this clonotype. This may come from a read error, since a much larger clone is one base off. The V gene is TRBV18, the J gene TRBJ2-4; D gene unclear. The germline CDR1 and CDR2 sequences are KGHSH and LQKENI. The CDR3 is 13 amino acids. V lost 3 bases to trimming and J lost 5 bases, with 8 bases between them. The CDR3 region is CASSPVAENIQYF. Here the CDR3 DNA reads TGTGCCAGCTCACCGGTGGCAGAAAACATTCAGTACTTC. Filled out from reference TRBV18 and TRBJ2-4, the complete variable domain reads NAGVMQNPRHLVRRRGQEARLRCSPMKGHSHVYWYRQLPEEGLKFMVYLQKENIIDESGMPKERFSAEFPKEGPSILRIQQVVRGDSAAYFCASSPVAENIQYFGAGTRLSVL.

This clonotype was seen at least ten times. This chain connects TRBV12-3 or TRBV12-4 to TRBJ1-1; D remains ambiguous. The CDR3 has 13 amino acids. Trimming took 5 bases from V and 4 from J, leaving 11 bases between them. The CDR3 protein is CASSLTIVTEAFF. The CDR3 DNA is TGTGCCAGCAGTCTGACAATCGTCACTGAAGCTTTCTTT.

Remarks on this clonotype: Relative to the germline gene, one junction end is altered; a read error may explain this. The rearrangement joins TRBV6-2 or TRBV6-3 to TRBJ1-1; D remains unclear. The germline CDR1 and CDR2 sequences are MNHEY and SVGEGT. CDR3 length equals 15 residues. CDR3 amino acids: CVSSTRHVTNIEAFF. The CDR3 region has the DNA TGTGTCAGCAGTACGAGACATGTGACGAACATTGAAGCTTTCTTT.

The V gene is TRBV29-1, the J gene TRBJ2-7; TRBD2 might be the D (6 bases). The J call is in doubt because the DNA end fits TRBJ2-1 better. CDR1 and CDR2 from the germline V gene are SQVTM and ANQGSEA. This CDR3 is built from 12 residues. The CDR3 here is CSAWWTNPEQFF. The DNA for the CDR3 is TGCAGCGCCTGGTGGACTAACCCCGAGCAGTTCTTC.

Note on this clonotype: Sequence at one end of the junction differs from germline and may be a read error. CDR3 loop: CASRRVSNSPLHF. In DNA, the CDR3 is TGTGCGAGCAGAAGGGTCTCTAATTCACCCCTCCACTTT. V gene TRBV28 combines with J gene TRBJ1-6; D not certain. There are 13 residues in the CDR3. Germline assignment: CDR1 MDHEN and CDR2 SYDVKM. Full variable domain (outside the CDR3, taken from reference TRBV28 and TRBJ1-6): DVKVTQSSRYLVKRTGEKVFLECVQDMDHENMFWYRQDPGLGLRLIYFSYDVKMKEKGDIPEGYSVSREKKERFSLILESASTNQTSMYLCASRRVSNSPLHFGNGTRLTVT.

A remark on this clonotype: This CDR3 fails to terminate in the conserved phenylalanine or tryptophan, so it likely reflects a read error. The chain carries TRBV11-2 and TRBJ2-7; 8 nucleotides line up with TRBD1. This CDR3 has 15 residues. CDR1 and CDR2 (germline): SGHAT, FQNNGV. The ends lost 2 bases at V and 2 bases at J; junction bases unmatched: 5. CDR3 in amino acids: CASSLSQGAPYEQYL. DNA of the CDR3: TGTGCCAGCAGCTTATCTCAGGGGGCCCCCTACGAGCAGTACTTA.

Note on this clonotype: The junction and the germline gene differ at one end; a read error may be behind it. The chain is built from TRBV11-3 and TRBJ1-2; TRBD1 might be the D (6 bases). This CDR3 spans 15 amino acids. Germline values: CDR1 SGHNT, CDR2 YENEEA. This CDR3 reads CASSLEQGRTYGYIF. The DNA for the CDR3 is TGTGCAAGCAGCTTAGAACAGGGACGGACCTATGGCTACATCTTC.

A remark on this clonotype: Germline is not matched at one junction end, which may reflect a read error. DNA of the CDR3: TGTGCCACCCTTCCACCATGTGCTCCCTACGAGCAGTACTTT. It codes for CATLPPCAPYEQYF. The chain is built from TRBV6-1 and TRBJ2-7; D unresolved. CDR1 MNHNS and CDR2 SASEGT come from the germline V gene. The CDR3 is 14 amino acids.

The chain carries TRBV5-4 and TRBJ2-7, with D uncertain. CDR3 length: 14 residues. Trimming removed 6 bases from V and 3 bases from J, with 16 bases in between. CDR1 and CDR2 (germline): SGHNT, YYREEE (reference sequence). The CDR3 nucleotides are TGTGCCAGCAACGCGCTCGGCAGGAACTACGAGCAGTACTTC. Translation: CASNALGRNYEQYF.

This clonotype is a singleton in its sample. Compared with germline, one end of the junction differs, possibly owing to a read error. The chain couples TRBV4-3 to TRBJ2-5; the D is unclear. CDR1 and CDR2 from the germline V gene are LGHNA and YSLEER. The CDR3 contains 16 residues. In DNA form, the CDR3 reads TGCACCAGTAGCCAAGGTGTGGGGTTCTTAGGAGAGACCCAGTACTTC. Translating gives CTSSQGVGFLGETQYF.

On this clonotype itself: At one of its ends the junction is not consistent with the germline gene, which may arise from a read error. This sequence joins TRBV12-3 or TRBV12-4 and TRBJ1-6, with no clear D. CDR3 length equals 15 residues. CDR3 in DNA: TGTGCCAACAGCGGAGGGAGGTCCTATGATTCACCCCTCCACTTT. This translates into CANSGGRSYDSPLHF.

This clonotype was found many times. J is TRBJ2-7 and V is TRBV4-1, with no clear D. Trimming took 2 bases from V and 2 from J, leaving 7 bases between them. The CDR3 consists of 13 residues. CDR1 and CDR2 from the germline V gene are MGHRA and YSYEKL. Written as DNA, the CDR3 is TGCGCCAGCAGCCAATTGCTGCCCTACGAGCAGTACTTC. Protein sequence: CASSQLLPYEQYF.